The text below deals with one T cell receptor beta chain. Its cognate antigen is unknown. TCRdb used MiXCR to reprocess the reads, holding one entry per CDR3 protein. The data contain 200,000 to 300,000 distinct CDR3 sequences, 8% to 9.5% of them seen just once; the ten biggest clones take up about 15%. The data stem from a study of T cell repertoires in cytomegalovirus infection. Study-wide results and caveats: Summed frequency of public TCR beta families distinguished CMV carriers with the relevant HLA. There were HLA-C-restricted CMV-specific TCR beta clonotypes dominating the ex vivo response.

This CDR3 is 17 amino acids long. V lost 4 bases and J lost 5, with 23 bases in between. CDR1 is SGDLS, CDR2 YYNGEE, per germline. The sequenced sample was PBMCs. This rearrangement joins TRBV9 to TRBJ2-3; D call uncertain. This TCR was recovered from a human donor in good health (CMV status not recorded). Some clones in this sample may be carry-over from other donors' samples. The CDR3 sequence: CASSPEGFLQYEDTQYF. The CDR3 DNA follows: TGTGCCAGCAGCCCTGAAGGCTTCCTACAGTATGAAGATACGCAGTATTTT.